A selection of T cell receptor beta chains follows, all from one sample in a study of blood T cells in healthy people across ages. TCRdb re-called the 5' RACE reads through MiXCR, storing one row per CDR3 protein. Of some 640,000 distinct CDR3 sequences listed, approximately 50% were seen once; the top ten hold around a third. The sequencing sample was made of blood. The receptors derive from a woman aged 60-70 years in good health. Each CDR3 is given with its conserved first and last residue. The order of the fields is CDR3 DNA, CDR3 protein, clone size, D gene, V gene, J gene. D genes are given only for firm matches. The listing skips clone size in some rows; elsewhere it reads once, few, many or a size class.

DNA: TGTGCCAGCAGTTTGGACACGTCCTACGAGCAGTACTTC
CDR3: CASSLDTSYEQYF
size: many
D: -
V: TRBV5-1
J: TRBJ2-7

DNA: TGTGCCAGCAGTTACTCGAGCCTAGCGGGAGTCCCAGATACGCAGTATTTT
CDR3: CASSYSSLAGVPDTQYF
size: -
D: TRBD2
V: TRBV6-5
J: TRBJ2-3

DNA: TGTGCCAGCAGTTCTCCAGGACTAGGGCTTCGGGAGCAGTACTTC
CDR3: CASSSPGLGLREQYF
size: -
D: TRBD2
V: TRBV28
J: TRBJ2-7

DNA: TGCAGTGCTGCCGACAGGGTGGCCTTTAATGAGCAGTTCTTC
CDR3: CSAADRVAFNEQFF
size: -
D: TRBD1
V: TRBV20-1
J: TRBJ2-1

DNA: TGTGCCAGCAGTTCGGTCGGCCAGAGGGCCTTGAACACTGAAGCTTTCTTT
CDR3: CASSSVGQRALNTEAFF
size: once
D: -
V: TRBV28
J: TRBJ1-1

DNA: TGTGCCAGCAGCTTAAACCCACTGGGACTAGCGGGAGGGGGTGTCAAAAACATTCAGTACTTT
CDR3: CASSLNPLGLAGGGVKNIQYF
size: -
D: TRBD2
V: TRBV11-2
J: TRBJ2-4

DNA: TGCGCCAGCAGCCAAGGGTCTTCCGGGAGAAGCATTCAGTACTTC
CDR3: CASSQGSSGRSIQYF
size: -
D: -
V: TRBV4-3
J: TRBJ2-4

DNA: TGCAGCGTTGAAGAGGGGGCGGCAGATACGCAGTATTTT
CDR3: CSVEEGAADTQYF
size: few
D: -
V: TRBV29-1
J: TRBJ2-3

DNA: TGCAGTGCCCGAAACCACCAGGGCTCCTACAATGAGCAGTTCTTC
CDR3: CSARNHQGSYNEQFF
size: few
D: -
V: TRBV20-1
J: TRBJ2-1

DNA: TGTGCCAGCAGCTTTCAAGCGGAACCCTACAATGAGCAGTTCTTC
CDR3: CASSFQAEPYNEQFF
size: -
D: -
V: TRBV7-2
J: TRBJ2-1

DNA: TGTGCCAGCAGCTTAAGAAAAGAAGAGCAGTTCTTC
CDR3: CASSLRKEEQFF
size: -
D: -
V: TRBV7-2
J: TRBJ2-1

DNA: TGTGCCAGCAGCTTAGCTAGCGGGGATACATGGTATGAGCAGTTCTTC
CDR3: CASSLASGDTWYEQFF
size: -
D: TRBD2
V: TRBV7-2
J: TRBJ2-1

DNA: TGTGCCAGCAGTGTCCGCACTGAAGCTTTCTTT
CDR3: CASSVRTEAFF
size: many
D: -
V: TRBV2
J: TRBJ1-1

DNA: TGCAGTGCTAGGTTCGGGGCCGGGGGTAATGAGCAGTTCTTC
CDR3: CSARFGAGGNEQFF
size: -
D: -
V: TRBV20-1
J: TRBJ2-1

DNA: TGTGCCAGCAGCTGGCGGGGCACAGCGCAGGAGACCCAGTACTTC
CDR3: CASSWRGTAQETQYF
size: many
D: -
V: TRBV11-2
J: TRBJ2-5

DNA: TGTGCCAGCAGTTTAATAGGAGCCCAAGAGACCCAGTACTTC
CDR3: CASSLIGAQETQYF
size: few
D: -
V: TRBV27
J: TRBJ2-5

DNA: TGTGCCAGCAGCTTAATCGGGTCAGGGGGTGGCTACACCTTC
CDR3: CASSLIGSGGGYTF
size: once
D: TRBD1
V: TRBV7-3
J: TRBJ1-2

DNA: TGCAGCGTTGAATGGCAGGCAGATACGCAGTATTTT
CDR3: CSVEWQADTQYF
size: few
D: -
V: TRBV29-1
J: TRBJ2-3

DNA: TGCAGCGTGTCTAGCTTGGGTGATACGCAGTATTTT
CDR3: CSVSSLGDTQYF
size: -
D: -
V: TRBV29-1
J: TRBJ2-3

DNA: TGTGCCAGCAAGGGGGAGATCGGCGGGAATCCCTACGAGCAGTACTTC
CDR3: CASKGEIGGNPYEQYF
size: -
D: -
V: TRBV27
J: TRBJ2-7

DNA: TGTGCCAGCAGTTTAGGGAGGACAGGGAAGAGCAATCAGCCCCAGCATTTT
CDR3: CASSLGRTGKSNQPQHF
size: few
D: TRBD1
V: TRBV28
J: TRBJ1-5

DNA: TGCAGTGCTAGCCCGGGACTTGGCACAGATACGCAGTATTTT
CDR3: CSASPGLGTDTQYF
size: many
D: -
V: TRBV20-1
J: TRBJ2-3

DNA: TGCGCCAGCAGCCAAGGGGGGACGGGCAATCAGCCCCAGCATTTT
CDR3: CASSQGGTGNQPQHF
size: few
D: -
V: TRBV4-3
J: TRBJ1-5

DNA: TGTGCCAGCAGTCTTCTCCGGCAGCCCCAGCATTTT
CDR3: CASSLLRQPQHF
size: -
D: -
V: TRBV12-3/TRBV12-4
J: TRBJ1-5

DNA: TGTGCCAGCGAATCCGGGACGGAGTACCAAGAGACCCAGTACTTC
CDR3: CASESGTEYQETQYF
size: -
D: -
V: TRBV6-2/TRBV6-3
J: TRBJ2-5

DNA: TGTGCCAGCAGTTCCGCAGGGGGACGTAGAGGCTACACCTTC
CDR3: CASSSAGGRRGYTF
size: -
D: TRBD1
V: TRBV27
J: TRBJ1-2

DNA: TGCAGCGTTGAAGATGCGGGAGAGACCCAGTACTTC
CDR3: CSVEDAGETQYF
size: -
D: -
V: TRBV29-1
J: TRBJ2-5

DNA: TGTGCCAGCAGCTTAAATTTCAAGGGGTCACCCCTCCACTTT
CDR3: CASSLNFKGSPLHF
size: -
D: -
V: TRBV7-2
J: TRBJ1-6

DNA: TGCAGTGCCAAGGAGGGGGTGTCCTACGAGCAGTACTTC
CDR3: CSAKEGVSYEQYF
size: few
D: -
V: TRBV20-1
J: TRBJ2-7

DNA: TGCAGCGTTGAAGGGAACAGCCAAGAGACCCAGTACTTC
CDR3: CSVEGNSQETQYF
size: -
D: -
V: TRBV29-1
J: TRBJ2-5

DNA: TGCAGCGTTGGCCACAGCGTTGAAGCTTTCTTT
CDR3: CSVGHSVEAFF
size: -
D: -
V: TRBV29-1
J: TRBJ1-1

DNA: TGTGCCAGCAGACCCCCTACCGCTAAATACCAAGAGACCCAGTACTTC
CDR3: CASRPPTAKYQETQYF
size: few
D: -
V: TRBV3-1
J: TRBJ2-5

DNA: TGCGCCAGCAGCTGGGGGGACAGCTATGGCTACACCTTC
CDR3: CASSWGDSYGYTF
size: -
D: TRBD1
V: TRBV5-1
J: TRBJ1-2

DNA: TGTGCCAGCAGTTTACCAGGGGGTGTCTACGAGCAGTACTTC
CDR3: CASSLPGGVYEQYF
size: -
D: TRBD1
V: TRBV28
J: TRBJ2-7

DNA: TGTGCCAGCAGCCGTAGAACGCCGGGACGAGGTGTGGAGACCCAGTACTTC
CDR3: CASSRRTPGRGVETQYF
size: few
D: -
V: TRBV12-3/TRBV12-4
J: TRBJ2-5

DNA: TGCAGTGCTCGGGACAGCTGGACCTACGAGCAGTACTTC
CDR3: CSARDSWTYEQYF
size: once
D: TRBD1
V: TRBV20-1
J: TRBJ2-7

DNA: TGTGCCAGCAGTCACGGCAGGAGTGAGCAGTATTTT
CDR3: CASSHGRSEQYF
size: -
D: -
V: TRBV6-2/TRBV6-3
J: TRBJ2-3

DNA: TGTGCCAGCAGCCCAGACGCGGGGATATGGGGAAGGGAGACCCAGTACTTC
CDR3: CASSPDAGIWGRETQYF
size: -
D: -
V: TRBV12-3/TRBV12-4
J: TRBJ2-5

DNA: TGTGCCAGCTGCAGCGGGAGTGTTGACTACAATGAGCAGTTCTTC
CDR3: CASCSGSVDYNEQFF
size: few
D: TRBD2
V: TRBV7-2
J: TRBJ2-1

DNA: TGTGCCAGCAGTCTCACGGGCCCTGGGAAAAACATTCAGTACTTC
CDR3: CASSLTGPGKNIQYF
size: few
D: -
V: TRBV28
J: TRBJ2-4

DNA: TGCAGTGCAATAGGCCCTTGGCGGGAGGGGACAGATACGCAGTATTTT
CDR3: CSAIGPWREGTDTQYF
size: -
D: TRBD2
V: TRBV20-1
J: TRBJ2-3